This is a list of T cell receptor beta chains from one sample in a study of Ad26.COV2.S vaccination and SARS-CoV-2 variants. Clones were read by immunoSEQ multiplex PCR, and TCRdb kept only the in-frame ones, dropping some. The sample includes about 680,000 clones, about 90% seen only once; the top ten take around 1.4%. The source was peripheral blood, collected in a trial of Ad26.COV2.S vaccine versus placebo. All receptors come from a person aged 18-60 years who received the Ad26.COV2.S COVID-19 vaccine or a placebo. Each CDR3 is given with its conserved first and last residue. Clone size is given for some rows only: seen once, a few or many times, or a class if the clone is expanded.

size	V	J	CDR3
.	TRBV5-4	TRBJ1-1	CASSLGAMNTEAFF
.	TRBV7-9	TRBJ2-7	CASSDTGGFYEQYF
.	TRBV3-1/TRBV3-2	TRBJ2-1	CASSQVWSGSGNEQFF
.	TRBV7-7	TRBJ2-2	CASKRLAGTTGELFF
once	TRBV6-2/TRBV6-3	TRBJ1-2	CASSYDSNYGYTF
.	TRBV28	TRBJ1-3	CASRGSGNTIYF
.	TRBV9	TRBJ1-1	CASRIFPGHLNTEAFF
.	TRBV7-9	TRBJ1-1	CASSPQGRVGDTEAFF
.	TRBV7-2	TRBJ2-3	CASSSRQGLDTQYF
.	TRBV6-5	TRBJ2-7	CASSSLYEQYF
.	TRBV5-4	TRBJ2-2	CASRSGTTNTGELFF
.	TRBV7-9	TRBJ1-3	CASSLRGNTIYF
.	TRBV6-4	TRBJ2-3	CASSERASGDTDTQYF
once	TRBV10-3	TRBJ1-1	CAISESRLGTEAFF
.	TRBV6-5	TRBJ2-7	CASSTDRAEQYF
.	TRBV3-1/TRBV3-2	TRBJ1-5	CASKEDSQPQHF
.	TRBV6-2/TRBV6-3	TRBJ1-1	CASSYSKREAFF
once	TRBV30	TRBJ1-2	CAWSVGQGRNGYTF
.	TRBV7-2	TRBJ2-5	CASSGASGERETQYF
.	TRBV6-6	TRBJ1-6	CASSLIRGGSPLHF
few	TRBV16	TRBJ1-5	CASSQSGYSNQPQHF
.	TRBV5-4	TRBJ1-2	CASSLGQANYGYTF
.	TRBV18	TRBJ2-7	CASSPRETYEQYF
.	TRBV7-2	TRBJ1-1	CASSPSGPATEAFF
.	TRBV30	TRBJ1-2	CAWSAYRQADYGYTF
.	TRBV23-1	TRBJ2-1	CASIPPGGRRDNEQFF
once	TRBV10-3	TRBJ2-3	CASTGTTSTDTQYF
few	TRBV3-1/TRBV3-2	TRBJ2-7	CASSQDLRATYEQYF
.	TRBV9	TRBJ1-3	CASSVGGGGVFHSGNTIYF
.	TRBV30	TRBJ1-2	CAWGQGAKGYTF
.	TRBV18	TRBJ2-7	CASSPGTGYEQYF
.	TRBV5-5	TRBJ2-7	CASSSEVYEQYF
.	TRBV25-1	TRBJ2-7	CASSSLRDRGYEQYF
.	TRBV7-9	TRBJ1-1	CASSPLGGGEAFF
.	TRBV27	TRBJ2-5	CASSLIGPAETQYF
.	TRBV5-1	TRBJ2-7	CASSQRTSGSYEQYF